This TCR beta chain was identified in a study of blood T cell repertoires in COVID-19. V gave up 5 bases and J gave up 1 base; unmatched junction bases: 6. The germline CDR1 and CDR2 sequences are MDHEN and SYDVKM. The CDR3 covers 16 residues. The data were produced by immunoSEQ multiplex PCR, yet TCRdb's version contains in-frame clones alone and is incomplete. The sample carries some 80,000 clones, roughly 80% recorded once. This clone occurred a few times. The clonotype originates from a woman aged 35 to 49 with active or convalescent COVID-19. The specimen sequenced was peripheral blood. The rearrangement uses TRBV28 and TRBJ1-1, with TRBD1 matching 11 bases. The CDR3 protein is CASSPWTGGRNTEAFF. DNA of the CDR3: TGTGCCAGCAGTCCTTGGACAGGGGGCAGGAACACTGAAGCTTTCTTT.